This T cell receptor (beta chain) stems from a study of shared clonotypes between healthy human individuals. For this clone: Its target is not known.

Study-wide points: Few donors limited the genetic and exposure-history diversity represented.

Germline CDR1 reads LNHDA; CDR2 reads SQIVND (reference sequence). CDR3 size: 17 residues. Trimming left V 5 bases short and J 6 bases short, with 24 bases between. Sequenced by immunoSEQ multiplex PCR; TCRdb stores in-frame clones only, minus some. The table has hundreds of thousands of clones, 95% to 96% seen once. CD45RO-negative, CCR7-selected cells formed the naive CD8 fraction, which excluded terminally differentiated effector memory CD45RA+ cells. The rearrangement uses TRBV19 and TRBJ2-3, with D perhaps TRBD2 (6 bases). Sequencing was done on a sample of naive CD8+ T cells sorted from blood. This clonotype was sampled from a woman aged 25 to 39 in good health. CDR3 sequence reads: CASSFPKIGGTSDTQYF. CDR3 sequence (DNA): TGTGCCAGTAGTTTTCCAAAGATCGGAGGGACTTCCGATACGCAGTATTTT. The full variable domain, with the rest looked up from reference TRBV19 and TRBJ2-3, is DGGITQSPKYLFRKEGQNVTLSCEQNLNHDAMYWYRQDPGQGLRLIYYSQIVNDFQKGDIAEGYSVSREKKESFPLTVTSAQKNPTAFYLCASSFPKIGGTSDTQYFGPGTRLTVL.